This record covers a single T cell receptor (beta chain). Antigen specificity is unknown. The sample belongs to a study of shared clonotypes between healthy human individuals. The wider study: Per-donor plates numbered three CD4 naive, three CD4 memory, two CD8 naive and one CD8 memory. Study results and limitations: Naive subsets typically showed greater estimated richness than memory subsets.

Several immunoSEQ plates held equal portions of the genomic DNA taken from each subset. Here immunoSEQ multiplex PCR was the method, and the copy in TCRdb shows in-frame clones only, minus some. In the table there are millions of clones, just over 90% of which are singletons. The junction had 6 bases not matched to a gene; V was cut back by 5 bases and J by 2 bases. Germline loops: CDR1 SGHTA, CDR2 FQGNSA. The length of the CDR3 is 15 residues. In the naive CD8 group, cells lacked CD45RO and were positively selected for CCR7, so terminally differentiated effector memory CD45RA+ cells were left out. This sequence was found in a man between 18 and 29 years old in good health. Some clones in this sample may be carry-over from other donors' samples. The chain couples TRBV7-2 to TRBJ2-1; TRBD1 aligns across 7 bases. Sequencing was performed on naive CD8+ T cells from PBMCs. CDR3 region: CASSRRQGPYNEQFF. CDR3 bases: TGTGCCAGCAGCCGCCGACAGGGCCCCTACAATGAGCAGTTCTTC.